A few counts support the clone carrying this T cell receptor beta chain. Its target is not known. This specimen comes from a study of T cells after yellow fever vaccination. Study-wide results and caveats: Faster peaking, at day 5 versus 15, marked a secondary response that was weaker. Booster sampling recovered most clones from primary vaccination (96% CD4, around 88% CD8). Abundant contaminating clonotypes from the bulk population could appear in FACS-sorted repertoires.

The length of the CDR3 is 17 residues. J was trimmed by 6 bases and V by 0 bases; bases with no gene match: 9. Germline loops: CDR1 LGHDT, CDR2 YNNKEL (reference sequence). 5'RACE template switching produced TCR cDNA carrying a universal primer site and UMIs. TCRdb recomputed calls from the 5' RACE reads with MiXCR, one row per CDR3 protein. The sample holds hundreds of thousands of distinct CDR3 sequences, approximately 6% seen once. Sequenced here: PBMCs, sampled 5 days after the yellow fever booster vaccination. The TCR originated in a man in his thirties or forties who received the YFV17D yellow fever vaccine. The V call is TRBV3-1, the J call TRBJ2-1, with 9 nucleotides matching TRBD1. The CDR3 region is CASSQDLGTGYTNEQFF. The CDR3 DNA reads as TGTGCCAGCAGCCAAGATTTAGGGACAGGGTACACCAATGAGCAGTTCTTC.